This is a list of T cell receptor beta chains from one sample in a study of graft-versus-host responses after intestinal transplantation. Their cognate antigens are unknown. The table came from immunoSEQ multiplex PCR; TCRdb's copy has only in-frame clones and leaves some out. The sample lists some 79,000 clones, about 89% seen once, with approximately 0.33% in the top ten. The material sequenced was unstimulated CD4+ T cells sorted from spleen or lymph node cells, taken before intestinal transplant. The receptors were gathered from a human donor who received an intestinal transplant. Each CDR3 is given without its conserved first and last residue. Expanded clones are given a class, and other clones once, few, many or no size at all.

-	11	TRBV2	ASSFSRGGELF
-	12	TRBV7-9	ASSTGTGNTEAF
-	13	TRBV9	ASSVTTGGEGGYT
-	11	TRBV27	ASSGQPNTEAF
-	15	TRBV4-2	ASSQDRGFTGVKEQY
-	15	TRBV27	ASSLLAGLANTGELF
-	11	TRBV2	ASSGARAEPQH
once	10	TRBV6-6	ASSLQGYEQY
-	13	TRBV7-9	ASSLQGGSGEPQH
-	14	TRBV5-4	ASSLLGGRQGYEQY
once	9	TRBV2	ASSAGYEQY
-	13	TRBV5-1	ASSLELAGARAQY
-	9	TRBV9	ASSASGGYT
-	11	TRBV5-5	ASSSRGLYEQY
-	11	TRBV6-1	ASSPGSGQPQH
-	13	TRBV29-1	SVTVAGGPRGEQF
-	11	TRBV7-2	ASSPREGDGYT
once	12	TRBV28	ASSTDRVYYEQY
-	12	TRBV19	ASSIAGGNYGYT
-	12	TRBV27	ASSPPDRANIQY
-	13	TRBV5-1	ASSYSNRGPYEQY
-	13	TRBV2	ASSDGQGVTYEQY
-	14	TRBV28	ASRKTGTGVPYEQY
-	12	TRBV27	ASSLDRVGQPQH
few	12	TRBV19	ASSIDRGSEGYT
-	12	TRBV4-1	ASSQVMSSYEQY
-	10	TRBV30	AWTVGGPEAF
-	11	TRBV6-5	ASRTSRAGELF
-	11	TRBV2	ASTRLEGTGYT
few	13	TRBV4-1	ASSQSPGVGNTIY
-	12	TRBV2	ASSEIGPRQPQH
-	13	TRBV27	ASSQGGVSTDTQY
-	10	TRBV6-6	ASSPYTDTQY
-	12	TRBV5-6	ASSSTGTVYEQY
-	14	TRBV7-7	ASSPRSGQGIYEQY
-	14	TRBV19	ASSIIPLRGPDTQY
-	12	TRBV18	ASSPELGSEKLF
-	11	TRBV5-5	ASSRTGGEKLF
-	16	TRBV5-6	ASSLPTGGLSGANVLT
-	13	TRBV15	ATSRGVTDTSEQF
-	14	TRBV5-1	ASSPKTGVVSNEQF
-	12	TRBV29-1	SVVEVGVGETQY
few	10	TRBV19	ASHPGQGKAF
-	9	TRBV28	ASSQVYEQY
-	11	TRBV2	ASSGRQAEKLF
-	14	TRBV28	ASSDWDRGLKNIQY
-	12	TRBV2	ASSATGRGQPQH
-	13	TRBV27	ASSPGTGSNQPQH
-	13	TRBV6-6	ASSLEQGNGNTIY
-	13	TRBV5-6	ASSLAGTGVNGYT
-	13	TRBV19	ASSSGLAASYEQY
once	14	TRBV5-1	ASSLRLEIGADTQY
-	13	TRBV5-4	ASSLDGGLHQPQH
-	15	TRBV5-1	ASSFTWSAGGTGELF
-	18	TRBV28	ASSPAARREGRYGKNIQY
-	14	TRBV19	ASSIWGETGNQPQH
-	10	TRBV6-5	ASSSQTSSQY